This is a list of T cell receptor beta chains from one sample in a study of beta chain features in type 1 diabetes. Using immunoSEQ multiplex PCR, the repertoire was profiled, and TCRdb retains in-frame clones only, with some absent. The sample has 600,000 to 750,000 clones; approximately 13% are singletons. The sequenced sample was naive CD4+ T cells from blood. The receptor source for this set is a man in his thirties or forties with type 1 diabetes. Each CDR3 is given with its conserved first and last residue. D genes are given only for firm matches. Rows may omit the clone size; those that give it use once, few, many or a size class.

v_gene: TRBV27; d_gene: TRBD1; abundance: -; j_gene: TRBJ1-1; CDR3aa: CASSPRQGPDTEAFF; CDR3nt: TGTGCCAGCAGTCCCCGACAGGGACCAGACACTGAAGCTTTCTTT
v_gene: TRBV19; d_gene: -; abundance: -; j_gene: TRBJ2-5; CDR3aa: CASSMSGQETQYF; CDR3nt: TGTGCCAGTAGTATGAGTGGACAAGAGACCCAGTACTTC
v_gene: TRBV6-6; d_gene: TRBD1; abundance: few; j_gene: TRBJ2-7; CDR3aa: CASRSTGVRYEQYF; CDR3nt: TGTGCCAGCAGATCGACAGGGGTGCGCTACGAGCAGTACTTC
v_gene: TRBV6-5; d_gene: -; abundance: -; j_gene: TRBJ2-1; CDR3aa: CASSYGHSSYNEQFF; CDR3nt: TGTGCCAGCAGTTATGGCCACAGCTCCTACAATGAGCAGTTCTTC
v_gene: TRBV5-6; d_gene: -; abundance: -; j_gene: TRBJ1-6; CDR3aa: CASSLGGHNSPLHF; CDR3nt: TGTGCCAGCAGCTTGGGGGGGCATAATTCACCCCTCCACTTT
v_gene: TRBV5-1; d_gene: -; abundance: -; j_gene: TRBJ1-2; CDR3aa: CASSSDSNYGYTF; CDR3nt: TGCGCCAGCAGCTCAGACAGTAACTATGGCTACACCTTC
v_gene: TRBV6-1; d_gene: -; abundance: -; j_gene: TRBJ2-7; CDR3aa: CASSEGNLIYEQYF; CDR3nt: TGTGCCAGCAGTGAAGGGAACCTCATCTACGAGCAGTACTTC
v_gene: TRBV30; d_gene: -; abundance: few; j_gene: TRBJ1-5; CDR3aa: CAWSRPGWPQHF; CDR3nt: TGTGCCTGGTCCAGGCCTGGGTGGCCCCAGCATTTT
v_gene: TRBV7-2; d_gene: -; abundance: -; j_gene: TRBJ2-7; CDR3aa: CASSPDTHEQYF; CDR3nt: TGTGCCAGCAGCCCCGATACGCACGAGCAGTACTTC
v_gene: TRBV14; d_gene: -; abundance: few; j_gene: TRBJ1-1; CDR3aa: CASSQNSGGTEAFF; CDR3nt: TGTGCCAGCAGCCAAAACAGTGGGGGCACTGAAGCTTTCTTT
v_gene: TRBV7-2; d_gene: TRBD1; abundance: -; j_gene: TRBJ2-5; CDR3aa: CASSSQGQQETQYF; CDR3nt: TGTGCCAGCAGCTCCCAGGGACAGCAAGAGACCCAGTACTTC
v_gene: TRBV6-1; d_gene: -; abundance: -; j_gene: TRBJ2-3; CDR3aa: CASSYRVGASF; CDR3nt: TGTGCCAGCAGTTACCGCGTGGGGGCTTCTTTT
v_gene: TRBV14; d_gene: TRBD1; abundance: -; j_gene: TRBJ1-2; CDR3aa: CASSQAGTADYGYTF; CDR3nt: TGTGCCAGCAGCCAAGCCGGGACAGCGGACTATGGCTACACCTTC
v_gene: TRBV7-2; d_gene: TRBD2; abundance: -; j_gene: TRBJ2-3; CDR3aa: CASSLPAGGPNTQYF; CDR3nt: TGTGCCAGCAGCTTGCCGGCGGGGGGCCCCAACACGCAGTATTTT
v_gene: TRBV2; d_gene: -; abundance: few; j_gene: TRBJ2-3; CDR3aa: CASSYGTATDTQYF; CDR3nt: TGTGCCAGCAGCTACGGGACTGCTACAGATACGCAGTATTTT
v_gene: TRBV6-6; d_gene: -; abundance: few; j_gene: TRBJ2-7; CDR3aa: CASSTPGLETYEQYF; CDR3nt: TGTGCCAGCAGTACTCCGGGACTGGAAACCTACGAGCAGTACTTC
v_gene: TRBV7-3; d_gene: -; abundance: few; j_gene: TRBJ2-1; CDR3aa: CASSILGNEQFF; CDR3nt: TGTGCCAGCAGCATCCTAGGCAATGAGCAGTTCTTC
v_gene: TRBV19; d_gene: TRBD1; abundance: few; j_gene: TRBJ2-6; CDR3aa: CASGRDRGQQNWANVLTF; CDR3nt: TGTGCCAGTGGCCGTGACAGGGGGCAGCAGAATTGGGCCAACGTCCTGACTTTC
v_gene: TRBV7-6; d_gene: -; abundance: -; j_gene: TRBJ1-4; CDR3aa: CASGIVNLGEKLFF; CDR3nt: TGTGCCAGTGGGATAGTTAACTTGGGTGAAAAACTGTTTTTT
v_gene: TRBV29-1; d_gene: TRBD1; abundance: -; j_gene: TRBJ1-3; CDR3aa: CSVTQGAFGNTIYF; CDR3nt: TGCAGCGTTACACAGGGGGCATTTGGAAACACCATATATTTT
v_gene: TRBV25-1; d_gene: TRBD1; abundance: few; j_gene: TRBJ1-6; CDR3aa: CASSRDRGKLHF; CDR3nt: TGTGCCAGCAGTCGGGACAGGGGGAAGCTCCACTTT
v_gene: TRBV9; d_gene: -; abundance: -; j_gene: TRBJ2-1; CDR3aa: CASSVVYSSEQFF; CDR3nt: TGTGCCAGCAGCGTAGTTTACAGCAGTGAGCAGTTCTTC
v_gene: TRBV7-9; d_gene: -; abundance: few; j_gene: TRBJ2-3; CDR3aa: CASSLEGTTTRDTQYF; CDR3nt: TGTGCCAGCAGCTTAGAAGGAACTACCACGAGGGATACGCAGTATTTT
v_gene: TRBV29-1; d_gene: TRBD1; abundance: -; j_gene: TRBJ1-2; CDR3aa: CSVDREGNYGYTF; CDR3nt: TGCAGCGTAGACAGGGAAGGTAACTATGGCTACACCTTC
v_gene: TRBV13; d_gene: -; abundance: -; j_gene: TRBJ1-5; CDR3aa: CASSQGHPKGQPQHF; CDR3nt: TGTGCCAGCAGCCAAGGACACCCAAAGGGTCAGCCCCAGCATTTT
v_gene: TRBV2; d_gene: TRBD1; abundance: few; j_gene: TRBJ2-2; CDR3aa: CASSGTAGSTGELFF; CDR3nt: TGTGCCAGCAGCGGGACAGCTGGAAGCACCGGGGAGCTGTTTTTT
v_gene: TRBV28; d_gene: TRBD1; abundance: few; j_gene: TRBJ2-3; CDR3aa: CASSSGQGATDTQYF; CDR3nt: TGTGCCAGCAGCAGTGGACAGGGGGCTACAGATACGCAGTATTTT
v_gene: TRBV7-8; d_gene: -; abundance: -; j_gene: TRBJ2-5; CDR3aa: CASSPQGRETQYF; CDR3nt: TGTGCCAGCAGCCCTCAGGGGCGAGAGACCCAGTACTTC
v_gene: TRBV7-8; d_gene: TRBD1; abundance: -; j_gene: TRBJ2-7; CDR3aa: CASSLQGTAYEQYF; CDR3nt: TGTGCCAGCAGCTTACAAGGGACAGCCTACGAGCAGTACTTC
v_gene: TRBV5-1; d_gene: -; abundance: few; j_gene: TRBJ1-4; CDR3aa: CASSQDATNEKLFF; CDR3nt: TGCGCCAGCAGCCAGGACGCAACTAATGAAAAACTGTTTTTT
v_gene: TRBV11-3; d_gene: TRBD1; abundance: -; j_gene: TRBJ2-4; CDR3aa: CASGRTGGPRDIQYF; CDR3nt: TGTGCCAGCGGAAGGACAGGAGGACCTAGGGACATTCAGTACTTC
v_gene: TRBV5-1; d_gene: TRBD2; abundance: -; j_gene: TRBJ2-5; CDR3aa: CASRAGEETQYF; CDR3nt: TGCGCCAGCCGAGCGGGAGAAGAGACCCAGTACTTC
v_gene: TRBV30; d_gene: TRBD1; abundance: -; j_gene: TRBJ1-4; CDR3aa: CAWSSTGTGDEKLFF; CDR3nt: TGTGCCTGGAGTTCGACCGGGACAGGGGATGAAAAACTGTTTTTT
v_gene: TRBV2; d_gene: -; abundance: -; j_gene: TRBJ1-4; CDR3aa: CASSESKKLFF; CDR3nt: TGTGCCAGCAGTGAATCGAAAAAACTGTTTTTT
v_gene: TRBV7-6; d_gene: -; abundance: -; j_gene: TRBJ2-1; CDR3aa: CASSLTSQGYNEQFF; CDR3nt: TGTGCCAGCAGCTTAACCTCCCAGGGCTACAATGAGCAGTTCTTC
v_gene: TRBV5-1; d_gene: -; abundance: few; j_gene: TRBJ1-2; CDR3aa: CASSLNNVNYGYTF; CDR3nt: TGCGCCAGCAGCTTGAACAACGTTAACTATGGCTACACCTTC
v_gene: TRBV11-2; d_gene: TRBD2; abundance: few; j_gene: TRBJ2-1; CDR3aa: CASSLAGGKYNEQFF; CDR3nt: TGTGCCAGCAGTTTAGCGGGGGGAAAGTACAATGAGCAGTTCTTC
v_gene: TRBV14; d_gene: -; abundance: -; j_gene: TRBJ2-7; CDR3aa: CASSPDVSYEQYF; CDR3nt: TGTGCCAGCAGCCCGGACGTCTCCTACGAGCAGTACTTC
v_gene: TRBV9; d_gene: TRBD1; abundance: -; j_gene: TRBJ1-2; CDR3aa: CASSPGGTDNYGYTF; CDR3nt: TGTGCCAGCAGCCCAGGCGGGACAGACAACTATGGCTACACCTTC
v_gene: TRBV30; d_gene: TRBD2; abundance: few; j_gene: TRBJ2-3; CDR3aa: CACWRCGGADTQYF; CDR3nt: TGTGCCTGCTGGAGATGCGGGGGGGCAGATACGCAGTATTTT
v_gene: TRBV5-1; d_gene: -; abundance: few; j_gene: TRBJ2-1; CDR3aa: CASTDGAQGHEQFF; CDR3nt: TGCGCCAGCACCGACGGGGCCCAAGGGCATGAGCAGTTCTTC
v_gene: TRBV14; d_gene: -; abundance: -; j_gene: TRBJ1-1; CDR3aa: CASSQEIHGTEAFF; CDR3nt: TGTGCCAGCAGCCAAGAGATCCATGGGACTGAAGCTTTCTTT
v_gene: TRBV15; d_gene: -; abundance: -; j_gene: TRBJ2-7; CDR3aa: CATSRADGRIYEQYF; CDR3nt: TGTGCCACCAGCAGGGCGGACGGACGGATTTACGAGCAGTACTTC
v_gene: TRBV7-6; d_gene: -; abundance: -; j_gene: TRBJ2-7; CDR3aa: CASSVQDPLYEQYF; CDR3nt: TGTGCCAGCAGCGTACAGGATCCACTCTACGAGCAGTACTTC
v_gene: TRBV7-9; d_gene: -; abundance: -; j_gene: TRBJ1-6; CDR3aa: CASSFGSERRGHNSPLHF; CDR3nt: TGTGCCAGCAGCTTTGGCTCCGAACGGCGGGGCCATAATTCACCCCTCCACTTT
v_gene: TRBV7-2; d_gene: -; abundance: -; j_gene: TRBJ1-1; CDR3aa: CASSLVGLNTEAFF; CDR3nt: TGTGCCAGCAGCTTAGTCGGGTTGAACACTGAAGCTTTCTTT
v_gene: TRBV30; d_gene: -; abundance: -; j_gene: TRBJ1-5; CDR3aa: CAWSNQGEQPQHF; CDR3nt: TGTGCCTGGAGTAATCAAGGGGAACAGCCCCAGCATTTT
v_gene: TRBV11-2; d_gene: TRBD1; abundance: -; j_gene: TRBJ2-7; CDR3aa: CASSERDRAYEQYF; CDR3nt: TGTGCCAGCAGCGAGAGGGACAGAGCCTACGAGCAGTACTTC
v_gene: TRBV7-2; d_gene: -; abundance: -; j_gene: TRBJ1-2; CDR3aa: CASSLATAAPGDGYTF; CDR3nt: TGTGCCAGCAGCTTAGCAACGGCAGCGCCAGGGGATGGCTACACCTTC
v_gene: TRBV10-3; d_gene: -; abundance: -; j_gene: TRBJ2-1; CDR3aa: CASSEAGITYNEQFF; CDR3nt: TGTGCCAGCAGTGAAGCAGGGATAACCTACAATGAGCAGTTCTTC
v_gene: TRBV9; d_gene: -; abundance: -; j_gene: TRBJ2-5; CDR3aa: CASSVGQQETQYF; CDR3nt: TGTGCCAGCAGCGTCGGACAACAAGAGACCCAGTACTTC
v_gene: TRBV10-2; d_gene: TRBD2; abundance: few; j_gene: TRBJ2-3; CDR3aa: CASSEKAGGPDTQYF; CDR3nt: TGCGCCAGCAGTGAGAAGGCGGGGGGGCCAGATACGCAGTATTTT
v_gene: TRBV28; d_gene: -; abundance: -; j_gene: TRBJ2-7; CDR3aa: CASSWGGNYEQYF; CDR3nt: TGTGCCAGCAGTTGGGGCGGTAACTACGAGCAGTACTTC
v_gene: TRBV7-2; d_gene: -; abundance: -; j_gene: TRBJ1-5; CDR3aa: CASSFSSGGNQPQHF; CDR3nt: TGTGCCAGCAGCTTTAGCTCGGGGGGCAATCAGCCCCAGCATTTT
v_gene: TRBV21-1; d_gene: -; abundance: few; j_gene: TRBJ2-4; CDR3aa: CASSKGGRKLAKNIQYF; CDR3nt: TGTGCCAGCAGCAAAGGGGGGCGAAAACTAGCCAAAAACATTCAGTACTTC
v_gene: TRBV19; d_gene: TRBD1; abundance: -; j_gene: TRBJ1-2; CDR3aa: CASSLGDTGQHTDGYTF; CDR3nt: TGTGCCAGTAGTTTGGGGGACACGGGACAGCATACGGATGGCTACACCTTC
v_gene: TRBV5-1; d_gene: -; abundance: few; j_gene: TRBJ2-6; CDR3aa: CASADPSGANVLTF; CDR3nt: TGCGCCAGCGCGGACCCTTCTGGGGCCAACGTCCTGACTTTC
v_gene: TRBV9; d_gene: TRBD2; abundance: -; j_gene: TRBJ2-1; CDR3aa: CASSAGLADNEQFF; CDR3nt: TGTGCCAGCAGCGCGGGACTAGCGGATAATGAGCAGTTCTTC
v_gene: TRBV9; d_gene: -; abundance: -; j_gene: TRBJ2-1; CDR3aa: CASSVGFGFGEQFF; CDR3nt: TGTGCCAGCAGCGTAGGATTTGGTTTTGGTGAGCAGTTCTTC
v_gene: TRBV20-1; d_gene: -; abundance: -; j_gene: TRBJ1-2; CDR3aa: CSAYRDYGYTF; CDR3nt: TGCAGTGCGTACCGTGACTATGGCTACACCTTC